Each of the 16 T cell receptor beta chains below was sequenced from the same sample in a study of blood T cell repertoires in COVID-19. Data came from immunoSEQ multiplex PCR; TCRdb stores just in-frame clones and leaves some out. The table shows about 160,000 clones, with 87% occurring only once. Material: peripheral blood. The receptors were gathered from a woman aged 55-69 years with active or convalescent COVID-19.

This CDR3 is CASSVGSSPLHF. The CDR3 DNA follows: TGTGCCAGCAGCGTAGGGAGTTCACCCCTCCACTTT. V gene TRBV9 combines with J gene TRBJ1-6; D is uncertain. The CDR3 loop spans 12 amino acids. Germline V gene sequence: CDR1 SGDLS, CDR2 YYNGEE. The V end lost 0 bases, the J end lost 9 bases, and 4 bases lay between the germline ends.

The chain has TRBV2 and TRBJ2-2, with 9 bases matching TRBD1. This CDR3 has 14 amino acids. With 7 bases clipped from V and 5 bases from J, the junction kept 5 bases outside the gene matches. Per the germline V gene, CDR1 is SNHLY and CDR2 is FYNNEI. The CDR3 coding sequence is TGTGCCAGCACGGGACAGGGATCAACCGGGGAGCTGTTTTTT. Its protein is CASTGQGSTGELFF. Variable domain in full (rest from reference TRBV2 and TRBJ2-2): EPEVTQTPSHQVTQMGQEVILRCVPISNHLYFYWYRQILGQKVEFLVSFYNNEISEKSEIFDDQFSVERPDGSNFTLKIRSTKLEDSAMYFCASTGQGSTGELFFGEGSRLTVL.

The chain recombines TRBV3-1 (or the pseudogene TRBV3-2) with TRBJ1-4; D gene ambiguous. With 0 bases removed from V and 10 bases from J, the gap between germline ends came to 12 bases. The germline V gene encodes CDR1 LGHDT and CDR2 YNNKEL (reference sequence). CDR3 length equals 14 residues. The CDR3 region is CASSQDWGGAKLFF. CDR3 DNA sequence: TGTGCCAGCAGCCAAGATTGGGGAGGCGCAAAACTGTTTTTT.

The chain recombines TRBV27 with TRBJ2-2; 7 bases line up with TRBD2. The CDR3 extends over 17 amino acids. The trim removed 4 bases at V and 3 bases at J, leaving 11 bases unmatched. Germline V gene sequence: CDR1 MNHEY, CDR2 SMNVEV (reference sequence). CDR3 amino acids: CASSSPGGSTDTGELFF. In DNA form, the CDR3 reads TGTGCCAGCAGTTCCCCGGGGGGTAGTACGGACACCGGGGAGCTGTTTTTT.

The rearrangement joins TRBV7-9 to TRBJ1-2; 12 nucleotides line up with TRBD1. In germline, CDR1 is SEHNR, CDR2 FQNEAQ (reference sequence). Trimming cost V 5 bases and J 5 bases; bases outside gene matches: 12. The CDR3 has 17 amino acids. Here the CDR3 DNA reads TGTGCCAGCAGCCTACCAGGGGGACAGGGGGCGTCTTATGGCTACACCTTC. Residues: CASSLPGGQGASYGYTF. Combining the CDR3 with reference TRBV7-9 and TRBJ1-2 gives the whole variable domain DTGVSQNPRHKITKRGQNVTFRCDPISEHNRLYWYRQTLGQGPEFLTYFQNEAQLEKSRLLSDRFSAERPKGSFSTLEIQRTEQGDSAMYLCASSLPGGQGASYGYTFGSGTRLTVV.

V usage is TRBV19 and J usage is TRBJ1-2, with D possibly TRBD1 on 5 matching bases. Per the germline V gene, CDR1 is LNHDA and CDR2 is SQIVND (reference sequence). Trimming removed 6 bases from V and 6 bases from J, with 20 bases in between. The CDR3 runs to 15 residues. The CDR3 DNA follows: TGTGCCAGTAGCATGGGAGGGGTGTTAATCCATGGCTACACCTTC. Protein product: CASSMGGVLIHGYTF.

The V and J genes are TRBV11-2 and TRBJ1-2; a possible D gene is TRBD1 (6 bases). Germline-derived CDR1 and CDR2 are SGHAT and FQNNGV. The V gene lost 7 bases and the J gene lost 6 bases, with 15 bases spanning the gap. This CDR3 has 13 amino acids. CDR3 coding DNA: TGTGCCAGCAACCACAGGGTATCGGATGGCTACACCTTC. Amino acids: CASNHRVSDGYTF.

J is TRBJ2-7 and V is TRBV7-9; 11 bases are a match to TRBD2. Germline trimming cut 5 bases from V and 3 bases from J; bases unmatched to any gene: 3. Germline lookup yields CDR1 SEHNR and CDR2 FQNEAQ (reference sequence). This CDR3 spans 14 amino acids. This CDR3 reads CASSPTSGIYEQYF. The CDR3 region has the DNA TGTGCCAGCAGCCCGACTAGCGGGATCTACGAGCAGTACTTC.

The chain combines TRBV30 with TRBJ2-5, with 9 bases matching TRBD1. The CDR3 spans 13 residues. J was trimmed by 3 bases and V by 4 bases; bases with no gene match: 3. Germline-derived CDR1 and CDR2 are GTSNPN and SVGIG (reference sequence). In DNA form, the CDR3 reads TGTGCCTGGATCGGACAGGGGAAAGAGACCCAGTACTTC. Its translation is CAWIGQGKETQYF.

This clone occurred a few times. The rearrangement uses TRBV4-1 and TRBJ1-1, with D perhaps matching TRBD1 (5 bases). The CDR3 consists of 14 residues. V gave up 6 bases and J gave up 1 base, with 12 bases separating them. Germline CDR1 is MGHRA and CDR2 is YSYEKL. Here the CDR3 DNA reads TGCGCCAGCAGTCGAGGACACCGGAACACTGAAGCTTTCTTT. It is translated as CASSRGHRNTEAFF.

The rearrangement links TRBV19 to TRBJ1-3, with 7 bases lining up with TRBD1. This CDR3 is 14 amino acids long. Germline V gene sequence: CDR1 LNHDA, CDR2 SQIVND (reference sequence). The J segment lost 4 bases and the V segment lost 6 bases, leaving 6 bases of the junction unmatched. As DNA, the CDR3 is TGTGCCAGTAGAAAACCGGGACAGGGAAACACCATATATTTT. As protein: CASRKPGQGNTIYF.

V is TRBV5-1 and J is TRBJ1-4; the D gene is possibly TRBD1 (5 bases). Trimming cost V 0 bases and J 4 bases, with 13 bases left between them. CDR1 is SGHRS and CDR2 is YFSETQ in the germline V gene. The CDR3 is 16 residues long. The CDR3 reads CASSLGEVRVNEKLFF. CDR3 DNA sequence: TGCGCCAGCAGCTTGGGTGAGGTCAGGGTTAATGAAAAACTGTTTTTT.

The chain uses TRBV11-2 and TRBJ2-7; D gene unclear. The CDR3 covers 14 residues. CDR1 is SGHAT, CDR2 FQNNGV, per germline. V lost 1 base, J lost 2 bases, and 9 bases lay in between. CDR3 protein: CASSLGRSAYEQYF. CDR3 sequence (DNA): TGTGCCAGCAGCTTAGGTAGGAGTGCCTACGAGCAGTACTTC.

This sequence joins TRBV7-9 and TRBJ1-6; 10 bases agree with TRBD1. The germline gives CDR1 SEHNR, CDR2 FQNEAQ (reference sequence). The junction had 4 bases not matched to a gene; V was cut back by 10 bases and J by 7 bases. The CDR3 has 13 residues. CDR3 DNA: TGTGCCATCGCGGGACAGGGGAATTCACCCCTCCACTTT. Translation: CAIAGQGNSPLHF.

This rearrangement joins TRBV10-3 to TRBJ1-5; 11 nucleotides match TRBD1. In germline, CDR1 is ENHRY, CDR2 SYGVKD. V trimming: 2 bases; J trimming: 4 bases; junction bases outside the gene matches: 1. There are 15 residues in the CDR3. The CDR3: CAISEGQGANQPQHF. CDR3 nucleotide sequence: TGTGCCATCAGTGAGGGACAGGGGGCAAATCAGCCCCAGCATTTT.

This sequence joins TRBV5-6 and TRBJ2-7; tentatively, D is TRBD1 (6 bases). V lost 0 bases and J lost 2, with 9 bases in between. Germline V lookup: CDR1 SGHDT, CDR2 YYEEEE. CDR3 length: 14 amino acids. The CDR3 reads CASSLGTAAYEQYF. The CDR3 DNA sequence: TGTGCCAGCAGCTTGGGGACAGCTGCCTACGAGCAGTACTTC.